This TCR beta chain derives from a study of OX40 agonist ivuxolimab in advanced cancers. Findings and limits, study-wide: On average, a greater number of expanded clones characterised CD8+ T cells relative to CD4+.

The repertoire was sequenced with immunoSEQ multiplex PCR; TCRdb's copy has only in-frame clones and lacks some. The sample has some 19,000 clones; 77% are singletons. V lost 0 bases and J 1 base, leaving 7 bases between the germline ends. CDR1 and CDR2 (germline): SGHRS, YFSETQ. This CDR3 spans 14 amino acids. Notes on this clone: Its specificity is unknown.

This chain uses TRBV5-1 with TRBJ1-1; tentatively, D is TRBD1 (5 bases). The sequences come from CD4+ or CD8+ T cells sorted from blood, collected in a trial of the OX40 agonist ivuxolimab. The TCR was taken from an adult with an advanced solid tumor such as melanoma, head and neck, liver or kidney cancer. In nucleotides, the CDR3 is TGCGCCAGCAGCTTGGGACAGAGGAACACTGAAGCTTTCTTT. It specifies CASSLGQRNTEAFF.